The sequence of this TCR beta chain was determined in a study of blood T cell repertoires in COVID-19. Study-level information: COVID-19 samples from acute and convalescent phases originated in the United States, Italy and Spain.

Germline CDR1 and CDR2: SGHNT and YYREEE (reference sequence). Trimming pared 3 bases from V and 1 base from J, leaving 13 bases between. The CDR3 runs 15 residues. The table came from immunoSEQ multiplex PCR; TCRdb's copy has only in-frame clones and leaves some out. The sample includes around 99,000 clones, around 89% of them seen just once. V gene TRBV5-4 combines with J gene TRBJ1-1; D possibly corresponds to TRBD1 (6 bases). This clonotype was sampled from a man aged 35 to 55 with active or convalescent COVID-19. The sample taken for sequencing was peripheral blood. The CDR3 is CASSSVDRKNTEAFF. The CDR3, as DNA: TGTGCCAGCAGCTCCGTCGACAGGAAGAACACTGAAGCTTTCTTT.